This T cell receptor beta chain was identified in a study of OX40 agonist ivuxolimab in advanced cancers. Study-wide background: Dose-escalation patients suffered from hepatocellular carcinoma, melanoma, renal cell or head and neck cancer. Notes on the study in general: Some nonresponders also had low normalized T-cell clonal expansion.

Remarks on this clone: Its antigen remains unknown.

Only in-frame clones appear in the TCRdb table, and some are missing; sequencing was by immunoSEQ multiplex PCR. Here the sample spans around 70,000 clones, around four fifths being singletons. Germline V gives CDR1 SGHRS, CDR2 YFSETQ. The CDR3 totals 24 residues. V was trimmed by 0 bases and J by 5 bases, leaving 40 bases between them. This clonotype was sampled from an adult with an advanced solid tumor such as melanoma, head and neck, liver or kidney cancer. Sequenced material: CD4+ or CD8+ T cells sorted from blood, taken in a trial of the OX40 agonist ivuxolimab. The J gene is TRBJ2-3, the V gene TRBV5-1; TRBD1 or TRBD2 may be the D gene (10 bases each). The DNA for the CDR3 is TGCGCCAGCAGCTTGGCGAAGCACCGGGACAGGGGTGTCTCAAAGCGGGGGGGCCTAGATACGCAGTATTTT. Amino acid sequence: CASSLAKHRDRGVSKRGGLDTQYF. Complete variable domain (other parts from reference TRBV5-1 and TRBJ2-3): KAGVTQTPRYLIKTRGQQVTLSCSPISGHRSVSWYQQTPGQGLQFLFEYFSETQRNKGNFPGRFSGRQFSNSRSEMNVSTLELGDSALYLCASSLAKHRDRGVSKRGGLDTQYFGPGTRLTVL.